This T cell receptor beta chain was profiled in a study of T cells after posttransplantation cyclophosphamide (dated by TCRdb to the mid-2010s). Regarding the complete study: Using TRB sequencing, the study followed how the T cell repertoire reconstituted after myeloablative bone marrow transplantation in which posttransplantation cyclophosphamide served as GVHD prophylaxis. Samples from some 40 PTCy-treated patients, along with samples from roughly 15 of their related bone marrow donors, underwent antigen receptor sequencing. Blood from all 35 or so PTCy patients with 1-year posttransplant specimens was subjected to TRB sequencing. Up to 3 additional blood samples from 2 to 5.2 years after transplant were also TRB-sequenced in 3 patients, as was pretransplant blood from a handful of patients. Because TRA and TRB clonality correlated tightly in roughly nine samples, the subsequent TCR analyses were limited to TRB only. Public TRB sequences were searched against a database of over 3,000 sequences associated with responses to pathogens, tumor antigens, self-antigens and alloantigens.

About this clone: Its antigen target is currently unknown. Nothing much larger sits one base from this clone, and base qualities are not available.

There are 11 amino acids in the CDR3, from cysteine to phenylalanine inclusive. The read is trimmed to its CDR3 DNA, 33 bases read in frame from base 1. Reading the germline V gene (reference sequence) gives CDR1 SEHNR and CDR2 FQNEAQ. Relative to germline, V is 9 bases shorter and J is 3 bases shorter, with 6 bases between their ends. Genomic DNA was the input for TRB sequencing, which was run either with the immunoSEQ assay at survey resolution or with the hsTCRB kit. The source study handled its data this way. The immunoSEQ software handled the initial read processing, while the LymphoSeq R package was used for the repertoire analyses. Clonality was computed as 1 minus normalized Shannon entropy, and a Gini coefficient was also calculated for each TRB dataset. To infer phenotypes in unsorted samples, TRB sequences from sorted subsets of the recipient or donor were mapped onto unsorted samples from the same recipient. TCRdb mirrors the immuneACCESS table, restricted to in-frame sequences. Some clones are absent from its copies; in checked studies, under half trace to an unresolved V gene, and the reason for the others is unknown. V, J and clone size were drawn from that table, and D and trimming were deduced from the DNA. This sample gives about 6,900 clones in total; 65% to 80% of them show up just once. Approximately 26% of the sample comes from the top ten.

What the research found in general, with its limitations: The TRB repertoires of T cells infiltrating skin or the GI tract showed only limited overlap with the TRB repertoires found in blood. Across a few dozen patients, TRB clonality was highly associated with recipient CMV seropositivity and CMV reactivation, and diversity in PTCy patients was similar to diversity in CNI/methotrexate controls. Donor-recipient similarity was low at 1-2 months but rose over the first year, and later blood repertoires were often dominated by donor CD8+ memory clones.

On the day of marrow donation, related bone marrow donors gave peripheral blood samples. Peripheral blood and bone marrow mononuclear cells were isolated by Ficoll-Hypaque density centrifugation and cryopreserved. CD4+ and CD8+ T cells, including naive and memory subsets, were sorted by FACS on a FACSAria II. The V and J genes are TRBV7-9 and TRBJ2-1; no D gene is confidently identified. The TCR originated in a woman in her forties or fifties in good health and a related stem cell transplant donor. What was sequenced was memory CD4+ T cells sorted from blood. DNA sequence: TGTGCCAGTAACAGCTACAATGAGCAGTTCTTC. This sequence encodes CASNSYNEQFF.